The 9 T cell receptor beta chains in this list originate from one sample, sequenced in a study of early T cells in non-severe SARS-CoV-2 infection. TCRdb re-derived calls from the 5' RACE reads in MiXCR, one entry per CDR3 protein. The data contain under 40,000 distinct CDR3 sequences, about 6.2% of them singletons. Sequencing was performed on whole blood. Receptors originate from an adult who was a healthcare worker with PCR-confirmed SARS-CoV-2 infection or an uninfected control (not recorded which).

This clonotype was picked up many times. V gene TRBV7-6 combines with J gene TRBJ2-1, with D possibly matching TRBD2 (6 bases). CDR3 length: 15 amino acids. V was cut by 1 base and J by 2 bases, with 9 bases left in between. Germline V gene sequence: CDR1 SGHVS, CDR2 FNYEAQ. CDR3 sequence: CASSLGGGTYNEQFF. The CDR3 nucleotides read TGTGCCAGCAGCTTAGGCGGCGGGACCTACAATGAGCAGTTCTTC.

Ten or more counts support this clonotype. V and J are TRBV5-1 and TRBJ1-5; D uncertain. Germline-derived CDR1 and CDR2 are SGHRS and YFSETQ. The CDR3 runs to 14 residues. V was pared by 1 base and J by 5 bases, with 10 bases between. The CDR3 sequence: CASSLSGSDQPQHF. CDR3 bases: TGCGCCAGCAGCTTGTCGGGATCCGATCAGCCCCAGCATTTT.

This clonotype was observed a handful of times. The CDR3 region has the DNA TGTGCCAGCAGTCCAATCCTAGCGGGAGGGCTGGGGGCCTACAATGAGCAGTTCTTC. Encoded protein: CASSPILAGGLGAYNEQFF. The chain joins TRBV12-3 or TRBV12-4 to TRBJ2-1, with 12 bases lining up with TRBD2. The V gene end was trimmed by 5 bases and the J gene end by 2 bases; junction bases not matched to a gene: 13. The CDR3 covers 19 residues.

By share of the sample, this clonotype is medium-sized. CDR3 loop: CSATQGVFNEQFF. CDR3 bases: TGCAGTGCTACCCAGGGAGTGTTCAATGAGCAGTTCTTC. The rearrangement uses TRBV20-1 and TRBJ2-1, with D perhaps TRBD1 or TRBD2 (5 bases each). CDR1 and CDR2 from the germline V gene are DFQATT and SNEGSKA (reference sequence). CDR3 length: 13 residues. The V gene lost 4 bases and the J gene lost 6 bases, with 13 bases spanning the gap.

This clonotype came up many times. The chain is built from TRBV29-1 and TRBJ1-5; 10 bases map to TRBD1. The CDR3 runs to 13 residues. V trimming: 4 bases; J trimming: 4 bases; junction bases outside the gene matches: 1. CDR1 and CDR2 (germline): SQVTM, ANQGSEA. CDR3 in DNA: TGCAGCGTTGGACAGGGGGCGAATCAGCCCCAGCATTTT. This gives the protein CSVGQGANQPQHF.

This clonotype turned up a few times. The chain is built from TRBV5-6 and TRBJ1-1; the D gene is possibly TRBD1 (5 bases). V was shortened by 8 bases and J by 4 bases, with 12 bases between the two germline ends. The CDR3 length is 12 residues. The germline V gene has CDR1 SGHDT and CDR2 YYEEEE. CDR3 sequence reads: CASNRGVTEAFF. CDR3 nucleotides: TGTGCCAGTAACCGGGGGGTCACTGAAGCTTTCTTT.

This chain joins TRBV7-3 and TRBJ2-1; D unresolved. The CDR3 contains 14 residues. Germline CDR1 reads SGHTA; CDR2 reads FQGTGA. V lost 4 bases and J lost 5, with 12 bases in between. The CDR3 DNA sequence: TGTGCCAGCAGCTCCCCTTTAGTTGACAATGAGCAGTTCTTC. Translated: CASSSPLVDNEQFF. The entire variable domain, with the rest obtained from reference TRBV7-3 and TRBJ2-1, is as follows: GAGVSQTPSNKVTEKGKYVELRCDPISGHTALYWYRQSLGQGPEFLIYFQGTGAADDSGLPNDRFFAVRPEGSVSTLKIQRTERGDSAVYLCASSSPLVDNEQFFGPGTRLTVL.

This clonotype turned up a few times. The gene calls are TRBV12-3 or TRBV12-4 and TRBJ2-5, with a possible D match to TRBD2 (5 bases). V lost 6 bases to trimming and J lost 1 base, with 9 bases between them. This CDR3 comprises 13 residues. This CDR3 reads CASSLRAQETQYF. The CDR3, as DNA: TGTGCCAGCAGCTTGCGGGCCCAAGAGACCCAGTACTTC.

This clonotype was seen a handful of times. CDR3 protein: CASSPPGITYNEQFF. The CDR3 region has the DNA TGTGCCAGCAGCCCGCCGGGGATTACCTACAATGAGCAGTTCTTC. The genes are TRBV14 and TRBJ2-1; possible D gene TRBD2, 5 bases. V lost 4 bases and J 2 bases, leaving 12 bases between the germline ends. This CDR3 is 15 amino acids long. Germline V gene data show CDR1 as SGHDN and CDR2 as FVKESK. The variable domain in full, completed from reference TRBV14 and TRBJ2-1, reads EAGVTQFPSHSVIEKGQTVTLRCDPISGHDNLYWYRRVMGKEIKFLLHFVKESKQDESGMPNNRFLAERTGGTYSTLKVQPAELEDSGVYFCASSPPGITYNEQFFGPGTRLTVL.